These 7 T cell receptor beta chains originate from one sample sequenced in a study of tumor-infiltrating lymphocytes in oesophageal squamous cell carcinoma. One entry per CDR3 protein, called by TCRdb with MiXCR from the PCR reads. The sample comprises about 16,000 distinct CDR3 sequences, approximately 45% of which are singletons, and around 30% rests with the top ten. The sequencing sample was made of normal esophageal tissue next to the tumor. These receptors were obtained from a female donor with esophageal squamous cell carcinoma.

The table lists this clonotype with many counts. The chain carries TRBV2 and TRBJ2-7, with 7 nucleotides matching TRBD2. V lost 0 bases, J lost 3 bases, and 20 bases stayed unmatched. There are 20 residues in the CDR3. The germline V gene has CDR1 SNHLY and CDR2 FYNNEI. CDR3 in amino acids: CASSEALLVGLAASGYEQYF. The CDR3 DNA follows: TGTGCCAGCAGTGAAGCGCTTCTGGTTGGTCTAGCGGCATCTGGCTACGAGCAGTACTTC.

The table lists this clonotype with a few counts. The V and J genes are TRBV6-6 and TRBJ1-1; D is uncertain. The length of the CDR3 is 13 residues. The ends were cut back, 2 bases at V and 2 bases at J, with 6 bases in the middle. Germline values: CDR1 MNHNY, CDR2 SVGAGI (reference sequence). As DNA, the CDR3 is TGTGCCAGCAGTTACCCCGGCAACACTGAAGCTTTCTTT. Translation gives CASSYPGNTEAFF.

By share, this clonotype counts as medium-sized. The chain joins TRBV5-1 to TRBJ2-1; maybe TRBD2 (6 bases). This CDR3 region has 16 residues. Germline CDR1 and CDR2: SGHRS and YFSETQ. V was pared by 3 bases and J by 7 bases, with 20 bases between. In nucleotides, the CDR3 is TGCGCCAGCAGCTCGAAACCCGGGACTGGCCGAAATGAGCAGTTCTTC. This gives the protein CASSSKPGTGRNEQFF.

This clonotype was seen ten or more times. The CDR3 is CASRTILAGSSYEQYF. The CDR3 DNA is TGTGCCAGCAGGACCATTCTAGCGGGGAGCTCCTACGAGCAGTACTTC. This rearrangement joins TRBV6-1 to TRBJ2-7; 9 bases line up with TRBD2. CDR1 MNHNS and CDR2 SASEGT come from the germline V gene. The CDR3 contains 16 residues. J was trimmed by 0 bases and V by 6 bases; bases with no gene match: 9.

The V and J genes are TRBV6-5 and TRBJ2-7; D is unclear. Trimming cost V 5 bases and J 4 bases, with 9 bases left between them. Germline lookup yields CDR1 MNHEY and CDR2 SVGAGI. This CDR3 is built from 12 residues. CDR3 region: CASSIRPYEQYF. The CDR3 nucleotides read TGTGCCAGCAGTATACGGCCTTACGAGCAGTACTTC.

This clonotype was recorded at least ten times. This sequence joins TRBV2 and TRBJ2-1, with 8 bases that match TRBD2. The junction had 1 base not matched to a gene; V was cut back by 3 bases and J by 0 bases. Germline lookup yields CDR1 SNHLY and CDR2 FYNNEI. The CDR3 consists of 15 residues. As DNA, the CDR3 is TGTGCCAGCAGTGACGGGAGGGCCTCCTACAATGAGCAGTTCTTC. Encoded protein: CASSDGRASYNEQFF. Based on the CDR3 plus reference TRBV2 and TRBJ2-1, the full variable domain is EPEVTQTPSHQVTQMGQEVILRCVPISNHLYFYWYRQILGQKVEFLVSFYNNEISEKSEIFDDQFSVERPDGSNFTLKIRSTKLEDSAMYFCASSDGRASYNEQFFGPGTRLTVL.

In its sample, this clonotype is medium-sized. V is TRBV7-8 and J is TRBJ2-5; D is undetermined. Germline lookup yields CDR1 SGHVS and CDR2 FQNEAQ. Trimming took off 2 bases at V and 2 bases at J, with 9 bases between the two ends. This CDR3 has 14 amino acids. CDR3 in DNA: TGTGCCAGCAGCTTATTCGGGCCTCAAGAGACCCAGTACTTC. This translates into CASSLFGPQETQYF.